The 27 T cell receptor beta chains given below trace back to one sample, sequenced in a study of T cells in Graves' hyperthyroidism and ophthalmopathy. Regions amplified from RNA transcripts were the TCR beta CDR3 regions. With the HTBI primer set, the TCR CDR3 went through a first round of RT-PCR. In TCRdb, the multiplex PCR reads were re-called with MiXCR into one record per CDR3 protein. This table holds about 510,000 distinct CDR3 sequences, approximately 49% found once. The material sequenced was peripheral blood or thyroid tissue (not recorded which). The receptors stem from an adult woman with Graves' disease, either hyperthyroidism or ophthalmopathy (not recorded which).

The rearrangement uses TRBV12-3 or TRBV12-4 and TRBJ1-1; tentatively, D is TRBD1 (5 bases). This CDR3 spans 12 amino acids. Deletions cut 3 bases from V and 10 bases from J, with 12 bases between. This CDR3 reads CASSFRGVAAFF. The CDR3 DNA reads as TGTGCCAGCAGTTTTCGAGGGGTCGCAGCTTTCTTT.

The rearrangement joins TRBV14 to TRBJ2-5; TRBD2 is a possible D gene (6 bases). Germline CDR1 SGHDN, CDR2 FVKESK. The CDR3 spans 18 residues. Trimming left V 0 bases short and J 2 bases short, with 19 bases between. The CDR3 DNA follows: TGTGCCAGCAGCCAAGAAGGGCTCTTGGCGGGACGGCAAGAGACCCAGTACTTC. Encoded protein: CASSQEGLLAGRQETQYF. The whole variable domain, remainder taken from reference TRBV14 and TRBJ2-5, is EAGVTQFPSHSVIEKGQTVTLRCDPISGHDNLYWYRRVMGKEIKFLLHFVKESKQDESGMPNNRFLAERTGGTYSTLKVQPAELEDSGVYFCASSQEGLLAGRQETQYFGPGTRLLVL.

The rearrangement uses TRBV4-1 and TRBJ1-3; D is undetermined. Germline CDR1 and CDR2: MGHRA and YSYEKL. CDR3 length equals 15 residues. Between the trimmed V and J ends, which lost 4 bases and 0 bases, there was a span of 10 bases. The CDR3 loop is CASSPSVYSGNTIYF. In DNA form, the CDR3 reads TGCGCCAGCAGCCCTTCGGTCTACTCTGGAAACACCATATATTTT.

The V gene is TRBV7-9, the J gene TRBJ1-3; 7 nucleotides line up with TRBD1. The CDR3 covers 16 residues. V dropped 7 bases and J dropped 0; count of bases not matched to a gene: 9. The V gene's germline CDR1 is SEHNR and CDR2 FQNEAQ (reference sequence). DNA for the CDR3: TGTGCCAGCATAGCCAGGGGGACACTCTCTGGAAACACCATATATTTT. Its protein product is CASIARGTLSGNTIYF.

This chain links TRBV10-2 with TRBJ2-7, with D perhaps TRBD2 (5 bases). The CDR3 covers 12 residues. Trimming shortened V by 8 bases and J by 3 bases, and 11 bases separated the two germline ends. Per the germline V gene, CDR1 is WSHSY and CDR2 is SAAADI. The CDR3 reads CASGVSVYEQYF. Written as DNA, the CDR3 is TGCGCCAGCGGGGTTAGCGTCTACGAGCAGTACTTC.

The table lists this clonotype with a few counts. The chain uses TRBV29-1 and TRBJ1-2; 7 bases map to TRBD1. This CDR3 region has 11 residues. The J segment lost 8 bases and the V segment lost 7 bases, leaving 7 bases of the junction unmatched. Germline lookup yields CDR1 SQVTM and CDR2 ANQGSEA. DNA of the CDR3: TGCAGCGGTGAGGGGGCGGGCGGCTACACCTTC. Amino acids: CSGEGAGGYTF.

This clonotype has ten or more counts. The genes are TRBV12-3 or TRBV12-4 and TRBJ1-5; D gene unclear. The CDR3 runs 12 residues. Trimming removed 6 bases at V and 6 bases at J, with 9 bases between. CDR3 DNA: TGTGCCAGCAGCCGGGAAGGTCAGCCCCAGCATTTT. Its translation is CASSREGQPQHF.

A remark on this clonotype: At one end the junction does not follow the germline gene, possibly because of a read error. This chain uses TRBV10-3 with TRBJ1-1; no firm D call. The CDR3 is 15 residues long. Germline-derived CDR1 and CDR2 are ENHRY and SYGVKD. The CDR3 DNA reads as TGTGCCAGCAGTTTAGCTCAAACGAAGAACACTGAAGCTTTCTTT. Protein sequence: CASSLAQTKNTEAFF.

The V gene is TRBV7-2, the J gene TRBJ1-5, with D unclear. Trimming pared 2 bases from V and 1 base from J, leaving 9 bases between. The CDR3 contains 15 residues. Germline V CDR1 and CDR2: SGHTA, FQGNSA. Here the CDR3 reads CASSLQARSNQPQHF. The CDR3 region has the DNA TGTGCCAGCAGCTTACAAGCTCGGAGCAATCAGCCCCAGCATTTT.

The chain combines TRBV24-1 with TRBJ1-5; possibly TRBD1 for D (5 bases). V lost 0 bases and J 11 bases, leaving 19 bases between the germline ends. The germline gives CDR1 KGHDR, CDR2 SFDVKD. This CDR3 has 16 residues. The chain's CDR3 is CATSDLGSDTGETQHF. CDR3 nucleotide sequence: TGTGCCACCAGTGATTTGGGATCGGACACCGGTGAGACCCAGCATTTT.

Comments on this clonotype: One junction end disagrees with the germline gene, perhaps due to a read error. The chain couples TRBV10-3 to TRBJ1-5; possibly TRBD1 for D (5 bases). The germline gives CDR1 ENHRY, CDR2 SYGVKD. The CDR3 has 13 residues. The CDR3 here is CTMAPGIEQPQHF. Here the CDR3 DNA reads TGTACCATGGCTCCAGGGATAGAGCAGCCCCAGCATTTT.

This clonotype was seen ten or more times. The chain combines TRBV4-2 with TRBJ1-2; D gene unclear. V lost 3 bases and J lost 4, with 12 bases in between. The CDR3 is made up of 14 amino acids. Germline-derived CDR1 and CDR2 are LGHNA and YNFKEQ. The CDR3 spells CASSQPEGGYGYTF. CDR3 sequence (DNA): TGTGCCAGCAGCCAGCCCGAGGGAGGCTATGGCTACACCTTC.

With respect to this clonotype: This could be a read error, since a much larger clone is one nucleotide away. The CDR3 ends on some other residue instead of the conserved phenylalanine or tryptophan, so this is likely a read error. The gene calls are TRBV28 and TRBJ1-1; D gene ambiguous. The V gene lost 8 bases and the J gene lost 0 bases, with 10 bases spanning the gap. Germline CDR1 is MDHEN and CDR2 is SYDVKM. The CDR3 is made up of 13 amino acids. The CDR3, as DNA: TGTGCCAGCGGGCGGCAGATGAACACTGAAGCTTTCCTT. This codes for CASGRQMNTEAFL.

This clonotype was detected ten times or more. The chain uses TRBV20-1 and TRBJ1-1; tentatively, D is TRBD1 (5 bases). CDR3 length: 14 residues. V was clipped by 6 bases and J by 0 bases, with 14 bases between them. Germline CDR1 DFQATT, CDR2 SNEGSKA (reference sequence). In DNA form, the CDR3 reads TGCAGTGCCAGGAACAGGCCGATGAACACTGAAGCTTTCTTT. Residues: CSARNRPMNTEAFF.

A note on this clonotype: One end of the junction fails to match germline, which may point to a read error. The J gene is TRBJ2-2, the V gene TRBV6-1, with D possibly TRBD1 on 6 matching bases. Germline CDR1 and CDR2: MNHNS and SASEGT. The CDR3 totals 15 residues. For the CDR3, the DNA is TGTGCCATCAGTGAAGCAGGGGCGCCCACCGGGGAGCTGTTTTTT. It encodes CAISEAGAPTGELFF.

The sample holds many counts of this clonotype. The DNA of the CDR3 is TGTGCCAGCCATAAGACAGACAGCTCTGTTTCACCCCTCCACTTT. This codes for CASHKTDSSVSPLHF. The V call is TRBV2, the J call TRBJ1-6; weak D call: TRBD1 (5 bases). The CDR3 extends over 15 amino acids. The germline gives CDR1 SNHLY, CDR2 FYNNEI. Trimming removed 8 bases from V and 9 bases from J, with 20 bases in between.

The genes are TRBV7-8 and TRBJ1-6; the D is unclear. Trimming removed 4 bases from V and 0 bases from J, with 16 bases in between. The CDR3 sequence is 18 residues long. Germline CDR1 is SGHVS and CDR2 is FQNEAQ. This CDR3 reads CASSYSPDGSSYNSPLHF. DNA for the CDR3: TGTGCCAGCAGCTACAGTCCCGACGGGAGCTCCTATAATTCACCCCTCCACTTT. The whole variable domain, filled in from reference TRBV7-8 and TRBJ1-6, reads GAGVSQSPRYKVAKRGQDVALRCDPISGHVSLFWYQQALGQGPEFLTYFQNEAQLDKSGLPSDRFFAERPEGSVSTLKIQRTQQEDSAVYLCASSYSPDGSSYNSPLHFGNGTRLTVT.

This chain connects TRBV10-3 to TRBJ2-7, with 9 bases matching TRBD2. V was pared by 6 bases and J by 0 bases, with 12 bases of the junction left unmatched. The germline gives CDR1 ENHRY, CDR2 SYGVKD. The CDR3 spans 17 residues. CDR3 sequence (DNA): TGTGCCATCAGCCAGAGGGGGGCTAGCGGGGTCTCCTACGAGCAGTACTTC. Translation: CAISQRGASGVSYEQYF.

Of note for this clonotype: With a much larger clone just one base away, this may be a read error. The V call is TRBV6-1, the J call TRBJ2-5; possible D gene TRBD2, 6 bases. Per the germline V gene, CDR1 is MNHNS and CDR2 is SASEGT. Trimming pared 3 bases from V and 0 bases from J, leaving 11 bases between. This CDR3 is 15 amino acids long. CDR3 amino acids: CASSDNRDYQETQYF. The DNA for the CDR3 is TGTGCCAGCAGTGATAACCGGGACTACCAAGAGACCCAGTACTTC.

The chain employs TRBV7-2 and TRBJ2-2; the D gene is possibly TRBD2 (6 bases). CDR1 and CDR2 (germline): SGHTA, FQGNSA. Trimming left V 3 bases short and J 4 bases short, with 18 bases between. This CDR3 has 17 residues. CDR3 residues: CASSFPSRGRSTGELFF. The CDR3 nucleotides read TGTGCCAGCAGCTTCCCGTCCCGGGGGAGAAGCACCGGGGAGCTGTTTTTT. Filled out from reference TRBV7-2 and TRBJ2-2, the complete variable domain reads GAGVSQSPSNKVTEKGKDVELRCDPISGHTALYWYRQSLGQGLEFLIYFQGNSAPDKSGLPSDRFSAERTGGSVSTLTIQRTQQEDSAVYLCASSFPSRGRSTGELFFGEGSRLTVL.

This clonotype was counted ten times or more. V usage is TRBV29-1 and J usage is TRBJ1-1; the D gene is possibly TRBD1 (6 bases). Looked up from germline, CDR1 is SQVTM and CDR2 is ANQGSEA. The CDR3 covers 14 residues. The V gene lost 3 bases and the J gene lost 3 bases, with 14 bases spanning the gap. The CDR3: CSVEGPGVYTEAFF. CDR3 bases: TGCAGCGTTGAGGGCCCAGGGGTGTACACTGAAGCTTTCTTT.

CDR3 DNA sequence: TGTGCCAGCAGCTTCCCAGGGCCCGACGTGGGGCAGTACTTC. Protein: CASSFPGPDVGQYF. The gene calls are TRBV7-8 and TRBJ2-7; D perhaps matches TRBD1 (5 bases). The CDR3 totals 14 residues. CDR1 SGHVS and CDR2 FQNEAQ come from the germline V gene. V dropped 3 bases and J dropped 9 bases, with 18 bases sitting between them.

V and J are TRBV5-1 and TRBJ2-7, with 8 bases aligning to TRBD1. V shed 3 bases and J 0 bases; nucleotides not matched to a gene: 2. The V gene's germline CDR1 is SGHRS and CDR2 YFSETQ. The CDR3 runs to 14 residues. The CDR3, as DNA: TGCGCCAGCAGCTCGGACAGGGACTCCTACGAGCAGTACTTC. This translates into CASSSDRDSYEQYF.

The CDR3 DNA is TGTGCCAGCAGTTCCGATCGGGGCCGGTTGAGCACTGAAGCTTTCTTT. Translated: CASSSDRGRLSTEAFF. The chain is built from TRBV12-3 or TRBV12-4 and TRBJ1-1, with TRBD1 as a possible D gene (5 bases). Trimming cost V 4 bases and J 4 bases, with 19 bases left between them. CDR3 size: 16 residues.

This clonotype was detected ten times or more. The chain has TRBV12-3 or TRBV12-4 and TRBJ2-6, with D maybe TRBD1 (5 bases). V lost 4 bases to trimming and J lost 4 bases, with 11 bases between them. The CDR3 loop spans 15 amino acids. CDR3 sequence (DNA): TGTGCCAGCAGTTCCCTGGGGCGAGGGGCCAACGTCCTGACTTTC. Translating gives CASSSLGRGANVLTF.

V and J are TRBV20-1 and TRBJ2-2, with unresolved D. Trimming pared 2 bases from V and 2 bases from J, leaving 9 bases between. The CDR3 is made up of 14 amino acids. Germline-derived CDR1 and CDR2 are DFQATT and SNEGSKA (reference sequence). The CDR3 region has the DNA TGCAGTGCTAGACTGGCCTATAACACCGGGGAGCTGTTTTTT. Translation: CSARLAYNTGELFF.

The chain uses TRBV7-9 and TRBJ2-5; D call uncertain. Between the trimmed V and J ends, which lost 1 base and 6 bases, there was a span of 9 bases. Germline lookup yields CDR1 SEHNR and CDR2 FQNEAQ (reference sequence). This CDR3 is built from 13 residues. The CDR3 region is CASSLVASKTQYF. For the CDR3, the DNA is TGTGCCAGCAGCTTAGTCGCCTCGAAGACCCAGTACTTC. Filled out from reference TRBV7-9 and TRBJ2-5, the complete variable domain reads DTGVSQNPRHKITKRGQNVTFRCDPISEHNRLYWYRQTLGQGPEFLTYFQNEAQLEKSRLLSDRFSAERPKGSFSTLEIQRTEQGDSAMYLCASSLVASKTQYFGPGTRLLVL.